This TCR beta chain came from a study of human T cells and chemical hapten exposure. Study overall: Per-sample TCR yield variation was attributed mainly to small pooled library volume differences.

The CDR3 loop spans 16 amino acids. Germline V gives CDR1 LGHNT, CDR2 FRNRAP. This clonotype occurred a few times. Antigen: not known. As for time point: healthy volunteer bleed at 2 weeks. Extraction yielded total RNA from whole blood (unfractionated). Study-wide points: TCRs above 1 in 1000 frequency stayed constant with DPC sensitization.

The library tagged each cDNA molecule with unique molecular identifiers. Authors' analysis steps: Sample-level TCR yields exhibited a median of approximately 96,000, with a range of roughly 20,000 to 750,000. A single record per CDR3 protein comes from TCRdb applying MiXCR to the RACE reads. These V and J calls are TCRdb output, not the study's own analysis. The repertoire holds 100,000 to 150,000 distinct CDR3 sequences, with approximately 9.1% as singletons. The V gene is TRBV12-5, the J gene TRBJ2-1; 10 bases match TRBD1. The sequence came from a male donor in good health. Some clones in this sample may be carry-over from other donors' samples. Sample: whole blood. Here the CDR3 DNA reads TGTGCACTTGCCGGGGACAGGGGAACGAACTTCAATGAGCAGTTCTTC. Translating gives CALAGDRGTNFNEQFF.